The clone carrying this T cell receptor (beta chain) was detected ten times or more. No antigen is known for it. Trimming removed 4 bases from V and 9 bases from J, with 10 bases in between. Germline V gene sequence: CDR1 SGHDN, CDR2 FVKESK. This CDR3 region has 13 residues. These data originate in a study of CD8 T cells in ankylosing spondylitis. Points from the study as a whole: Characteristic, it appeared, of ankylosing spondylitis blood was a TCR beta motif of fewer than 10 highly homologous variants.

A quantitative 5'-RACE method, one with molecular barcodes, was used to make TCR beta libraries. TCRdb reprocessed the 5' RACE reads via MiXCR and lists one record per CDR3 protein. The sample yields approximately 100,000 distinct CDR3 sequences, roughly 8% seen once. The chain is built from TRBV14 and TRBJ1-6; the D gene is possibly TRBD1 (5 bases). Sequenced: blood, either unsorted or a sorted T cell fraction (not recorded which). This clonotype was sampled from a male donor with ankylosing spondylitis or in good health (not recorded which). The DNA for the CDR3 is TGTGCCAGCAGCCGGGGGATCAGTTCACCCCTCCACTTT. Translated: CASSRGISSPLHF.